The 32 T cell receptor beta chains below all came from one sample that was sequenced in a study of blood T cells in healthy people across ages. Primers used in a second PCR of roughly 6 to 11 cycles were a sample-barcoded 5' primer and a J-beta primer mix. TCRdb re-called the 5' RACE reads through MiXCR, storing one row per CDR3 protein. Of under 1,000,000 distinct CDR3 sequences detected, approximately 35% appear once; the ten largest clones hold roughly 13%. What was sequenced was blood. These receptors were obtained from a man between 18 and 35 years old in good health.

The genes are TRBV20-1 and TRBJ2-1, with D tentatively TRBD1 (5 bases). This CDR3 contains 14 residues. The germline CDR1 and CDR2 sequences are DFQATT and SNEGSKA (reference sequence). Trimming took 0 bases from V and 8 from J, leaving 14 bases between them. The CDR3, as DNA: TGCAGTGCTAGAGAGGGTAGGGGTCTCTATGAGCAGTTCTTC. Translation gives CSAREGRGLYEQFF.

This clonotype was detected a few times. The chain is built from TRBV4-3 and TRBJ2-5; perhaps TRBD1 as D (5 bases). V was clipped by 2 bases and J by 11 bases, with 15 bases between them. CDR1 is LGHNA and CDR2 is YSLEER in the germline V gene. The CDR3 covers 13 residues. The CDR3 here is CASSQSDGATQYF. Here the CDR3 DNA reads TGCGCCAGCAGCCAATCCGATGGGGCGACTCAGTACTTC.

This chain uses TRBV7-2 with TRBJ2-1, with 8 bases matching TRBD2. This CDR3 has 15 amino acids. Germline assignment: CDR1 SGHTA and CDR2 FQGNSA. V was clipped by 4 bases and J by 6 bases; unmatched bases: 8. CDR3 sequence (DNA): TGTGCCAGCAGCTGCACGGGGGGGACGATCAATGAGCAGTTCTTC. Translating gives CASSCTGGTINEQFF.

J is TRBJ1-4 and V is TRBV7-9; a weak D match, TRBD1 (6 bases). The CDR3 is 15 residues long. V gave up 5 bases and J gave up 7 bases, with 17 bases separating them. From germline, CDR1 is SEHNR and CDR2 FQNEAQ (reference sequence). Here the CDR3 DNA reads TGTGCCAGCAGCGCCACCTCAGGGGATTTTGAAAAACTGTTTTTT. Amino acid sequence: CASSATSGDFEKLFF.

This chain joins TRBV5-1 and TRBJ2-5, with 8 bases fitting TRBD2. The CDR3 is 15 residues long. The trim removed 1 base at V and 3 bases at J, leaving 5 bases unmatched. Germline CDR1 SGHRS, CDR2 YFSETQ. The CDR3 loop reads CASSLQPGGEETQYF. The CDR3 DNA reads TGCGCCAGCAGCTTGCAACCGGGAGGGGAAGAGACCCAGTACTTC.

In its sample, this clonotype was seen many times. The rearrangement uses TRBV5-5 and TRBJ2-7; D not resolved. The germline CDR1 and CDR2 sequences are SGHKS and YYEKEE (reference sequence). V shed 0 bases and J shed 0 bases, with 7 bases lying between them. The CDR3 totals 14 residues. The CDR3 DNA reads TGTGCCAGCAGCTTGGATCCGAGCTCCTACGAGCAGTACTTC. The encoded protein is CASSLDPSSYEQYF.

This clonotype was observed a few times. The gene calls are TRBV20-1 and TRBJ1-5, with a possible D match to TRBD1 (6 bases). V was clipped by 1 base and J by 1 base, with 8 bases between them. Germline CDR1 and CDR2: DFQATT and SNEGSKA (reference sequence). This CDR3 contains 14 residues. The CDR3 nucleotides read TGCAGTGCTAGAGGGACAGTCAGCAATCAGCCCCAGCATTTT. Translated: CSARGTVSNQPQHF.

The chain employs TRBV20-1 and TRBJ2-5, with D unresolved. The germline V gene has CDR1 DFQATT and CDR2 SNEGSKA (reference sequence). The CDR3 covers 15 residues. The ends were cut back, 3 bases at V and 4 bases at J, with 18 bases in the middle. The CDR3 nucleotides are TGCAGTGCTAGTGGCGGCCGCCTACCGACAGAGACCCAGTACTTC. Translation: CSASGGRLPTETQYF.

This sequence joins TRBV3-1 and TRBJ1-2; the match to TRBD1 covers 7 bases. The CDR3 has 20 amino acids. V trimming: 0 bases; J trimming: 4 bases; junction bases outside the gene matches: 20. Germline CDR1 and CDR2: LGHDT and YNNKEL (reference sequence). For the CDR3, the DNA is TGTGCCAGCAGCCAAGATGAGGGGGCTTGGACGCGCGTCCGCCCCTATGGCTACACCTTC. Protein product: CASSQDEGAWTRVRPYGYTF.

This chain joins TRBV7-2 and TRBJ2-3, with a tentative D call TRBD2 (7 bases). V lost 0 bases to trimming and J lost 7 bases, with 14 bases between them. The CDR3 spans 15 residues. Germline CDR1 and CDR2: SGHTA and FQGNSA. The CDR3 DNA is TGTGCCAGCAGCTTAGCGGGGGGGCTCATAAATACGCAGTATTTT. This encodes CASSLAGGLINTQYF.

V gene TRBV6-5 combines with J gene TRBJ1-2, with a possible D match to TRBD1 (5 bases). The CDR3 totals 16 residues. Per the germline V gene, CDR1 is MNHEY and CDR2 is SVGAGI. V was trimmed by 0 bases and J by 6 bases, leaving 17 bases between them. The CDR3 reads CASSYSGGRWDDGYTF. CDR3 DNA sequence: TGTGCCAGCAGTTACTCGGGAGGGCGCTGGGACGATGGCTACACCTTC.

To note about this clonotype: The junction shows a germline mismatch at one end, possibly a read error. This chain links TRBV6-5 with TRBJ1-4, with D unclear. The CDR3 totals 12 residues. Per germline, CDR1 MNHEY and CDR2 SVGAGI. The CDR3 loop reads CAGRSREEKLFF. CDR3 in DNA: TGTGCCGGCAGGTCTCGGGAAGAAAAACTGTTTTTT.

This clonotype was found a few times. The CDR3 coding sequence is TGCGCCAGCAGCTTGGCCGGGACAGGGGAGCAGTTCTTC. Translated, it gives CASSLAGTGEQFF. The chain recombines TRBV5-1 with TRBJ2-1, with 9 bases fitting TRBD1. Germline-derived CDR1 and CDR2 are SGHRS and YFSETQ. The trim removed 0 bases at V and 10 bases at J, leaving 2 bases unmatched. The CDR3 extends over 13 amino acids.

The chain employs TRBV4-3 and TRBJ2-7, with a possible D match to TRBD1 (5 bases). Germline loops: CDR1 LGHNA, CDR2 YSLEER. The CDR3 is 15 amino acids. The V end was cut by 0 bases, the J end by 4 bases, with 13 bases between. The CDR3 nucleotides are TGCGCCAGCAGCCAAGAGGAAAAGGGGTCTTACGAGCAGTACTTC. Protein product: CASSQEEKGSYEQYF.

This clonotype was seen many times. The chain employs TRBV12-3 or TRBV12-4 and TRBJ1-1; D not resolved. V was pared by 6 bases and J by 1 base, with 9 bases between. This CDR3 has 13 residues. This CDR3 reads CASRVFQNTEAFF. CDR3 nucleotide sequence: TGTGCCAGCAGGGTCTTTCAGAACACTGAAGCTTTCTTT.

This clonotype was observed a few times. V usage is TRBV7-9 and J usage is TRBJ1-4; a possible D gene is TRBD1 (6 bases). Per germline, CDR1 SEHNR and CDR2 FQNEAQ (reference sequence). Trimming cost V 2 bases and J 5 bases, with 12 bases left between them. This CDR3 spans 15 amino acids. CDR3 sequence (DNA): TGTGCCAGCAGCTTACAAGGACAGACAAATGAAAAACTGTTTTTT. Amino acids: CASSLQGQTNEKLFF.

This clonotype was counted only a few times. This rearrangement joins TRBV7-6 to TRBJ2-7, with 7 bases matching TRBD1. This CDR3 is built from 21 residues. V shed 2 bases, J shed 7 bases, and the junction held 29 bases outside the gene matches. The germline gives CDR1 SGHVS, CDR2 FNYEAQ. CDR3 sequence (DNA): TGTGCCAGCAGCTTATTTATGTCGGGGACATGGGGACAGACCCTCTACAATGAGCAGTACTTC. Encoded protein: CASSLFMSGTWGQTLYNEQYF.

Only a few counts were recorded for this clonotype. Written as DNA, the CDR3 is TGCAGTGCTAGAGATGCCGGCATTCAGTACTTC. Its protein is CSARDAGIQYF. The chain combines TRBV20-1 with TRBJ2-4, with D unclear. Trimming left V 0 bases short and J 9 bases short, with 6 bases between. Germline V gene sequence: CDR1 DFQATT, CDR2 SNEGSKA (reference sequence). The CDR3 is 11 residues long.

The chain couples TRBV7-9 to TRBJ2-1; D is possibly TRBD1 (5 bases). Germline V lookup: CDR1 SEHNR, CDR2 FQNEAQ (reference sequence). CDR3 length: 16 amino acids. Trimming removed 5 bases from V and 2 bases from J, with 16 bases in between. The CDR3 loop reads CASSPTRAFTYNEQFF. Written as DNA, the CDR3 is TGTGCCAGCAGCCCCACCAGGGCTTTCACCTACAATGAGCAGTTCTTC.

The DNA of the CDR3 is TGTGCCAGCAGTCCTACGATAAACCACTATGGCTACACCTTC. Residues: CASSPTINHYGYTF. The V and J genes are TRBV12-3 or TRBV12-4 and TRBJ1-2; D remains unclear. CDR3 length: 14 residues. Trimming removed 5 bases from V and 3 bases from J, with 13 bases in between.

The chain employs TRBV2 and TRBJ2-3; a possible D gene is TRBD1 (6 bases). The CDR3 spans 16 residues. Germline loops: CDR1 SNHLY, CDR2 FYNNEI. V shed 5 bases and J shed 0 bases, with 15 bases lying between them. In DNA, the CDR3 is TGTGCCAGCAGTTCAGGACAGTCAACTAGCACAGATACGCAGTATTTT. Translation: CASSSGQSTSTDTQYF.

This clonotype was counted between two and nine times. V is TRBV24-1 and J is TRBJ2-3, with 10 bases fitting TRBD1. Trimming at V came to 1 base and at J to 5 bases, leaving 5 bases not matched to a gene. The CDR3 covers 16 residues. Germline V gives CDR1 KGHDR, CDR2 SFDVKD. CDR3 loop: CATSDLGTGAEDTQYF. DNA for the CDR3: TGTGCCACCAGTGATTTAGGGACAGGGGCAGAAGATACGCAGTATTTT.

V gene TRBV12-3 or TRBV12-4 combines with J gene TRBJ2-3, with TRBD2 matching over 7 bases. Trimming took 8 bases from V and 2 from J; bases not matched to a gene: 10. The CDR3 extends over 15 amino acids. The CDR3 loop is CASGRVGGSTDTQYF. In nucleotides, the CDR3 is TGTGCCAGCGGCAGAGTGGGGGGGTCCACAGATACGCAGTATTTT.

This chain connects TRBV2 to TRBJ1-5; D is unclear. From germline, CDR1 is SNHLY and CDR2 FYNNEI. Trimming stripped 8 bases from V and 7 bases from J, with 21 bases between. CDR3 length equals 15 residues. The CDR3, as DNA: TGTGCCAGCCAAAACGAGGCTTCTCCCAAGCAGCCCCAGCATTTT. Its protein is CASQNEASPKQPQHF. Combining the CDR3 with reference TRBV2 and TRBJ1-5 gives the whole variable domain EPEVTQTPSHQVTQMGQEVILRCVPISNHLYFYWYRQILGQKVEFLVSFYNNEISEKSEIFDDQFSVERPDGSNFTLKIRSTKLEDSAMYFCASQNEASPKQPQHFGDGTRLSIL.

The rearrangement links TRBV7-2 to TRBJ2-1; tentative D call: TRBD1 (6 bases). The CDR3 totals 13 residues. Trimming cost V 4 bases and J 15 bases, with 19 bases left between them. Germline CDR1 and CDR2: SGHTA and FQGNSA. The CDR3 sequence: CASSSKRTGFPFF. The CDR3, as DNA: TGTGCCAGCAGCTCAAAACGAACAGGGTTCCCGTTCTTC.

This clonotype was seen a few times. The chain carries TRBV9 and TRBJ2-1, with 10 bases matching TRBD2. Germline V gene sequence: CDR1 SGDLS, CDR2 YYNGEE. V lost 0 bases, J lost 7 bases, and 4 bases stayed unmatched. The CDR3 is 15 amino acids. The CDR3 DNA reads as TGTGCCAGCAGCGTAGCAGCGGGGGGGCGAAATGAGCAGTTCTTC. As protein: CASSVAAGGRNEQFF.

V usage is TRBV20-1 and J usage is TRBJ2-7, with 7 positions matching TRBD1. The germline V gene has CDR1 DFQATT and CDR2 SNEGSKA (reference sequence). Germline trimming cut 3 bases from V and 3 bases from J; bases unmatched to any gene: 2. The CDR3 length is 12 residues. The CDR3 DNA follows: TGCAGTGCTAGGGGACAGCTCTACGAGCAGTACTTC. Translated, it gives CSARGQLYEQYF.

Ten or more counts support this clonotype. The chain has TRBV14 and TRBJ1-6; D unclear. CDR1 and CDR2 from the germline V gene are SGHDN and FVKESK. V was clipped by 1 base and J by 10 bases, with 8 bases between them. The CDR3 runs to 13 residues. The CDR3 sequence is CASSQVTTSPLHF. The CDR3 nucleotides are TGTGCCAGCAGCCAAGTCACGACGTCACCCCTCCACTTT. The entire variable domain, with the rest obtained from reference TRBV14 and TRBJ1-6, is as follows: EAGVTQFPSHSVIEKGQTVTLRCDPISGHDNLYWYRRVMGKEIKFLLHFVKESKQDESGMPNNRFLAERTGGTYSTLKVQPAELEDSGVYFCASSQVTTSPLHFGNGTRLTVT.

The rearrangement uses TRBV27 and TRBJ1-2; D is unclear. This CDR3 contains 12 residues. Trimming removed 9 bases from V and 9 bases from J, with 17 bases in between. Germline CDR1 and CDR2: MNHEY and SMNVEV (reference sequence). The CDR3 bases are TGTGCCAGTGGTGATCCCTATAATCGCTACACCTTC. Residues: CASGDPYNRYTF.

In DNA, the CDR3 is TGTGCCAGCAGCTTGTTAAACAATTTACAGTTCTTC. Protein: CASSLLNNLQFF. The chain couples TRBV11-2 to TRBJ2-1, with unresolved D. This CDR3 spans 12 amino acids. Per germline, CDR1 SGHAT and CDR2 FQNNGV. V was shortened by 3 bases and J by 13 bases, with 13 bases between the two germline ends.

The chain combines TRBV20-1 with TRBJ2-3; 8 bases are shared with TRBD2. CDR3 length: 15 residues. CDR1 and CDR2 from the germline V gene are DFQATT and SNEGSKA (reference sequence). The J segment lost 2 bases and the V segment lost 5 bases, leaving 9 bases of the junction unmatched. DNA of the CDR3: TGCAGTGCTCATAGCGGGGAACTTATCACAGATACGCAGTATTTT. This codes for CSAHSGELITDTQYF.

This clonotype was counted only a few times. The V call is TRBV4-3, the J call TRBJ2-5, with 10 bases matching TRBD2. CDR1 is LGHNA, CDR2 YSLEER, per germline. The CDR3 totals 16 residues. Losses at the gene ends were 3 bases for V and 0 bases for J; bases not matched to a gene: 4. DNA of the CDR3: TGCGCCAGCAGCCAGGGGACTAGCGCCAACCAAGAGACCCAGTACTTC. Protein product: CASSQGTSANQETQYF.